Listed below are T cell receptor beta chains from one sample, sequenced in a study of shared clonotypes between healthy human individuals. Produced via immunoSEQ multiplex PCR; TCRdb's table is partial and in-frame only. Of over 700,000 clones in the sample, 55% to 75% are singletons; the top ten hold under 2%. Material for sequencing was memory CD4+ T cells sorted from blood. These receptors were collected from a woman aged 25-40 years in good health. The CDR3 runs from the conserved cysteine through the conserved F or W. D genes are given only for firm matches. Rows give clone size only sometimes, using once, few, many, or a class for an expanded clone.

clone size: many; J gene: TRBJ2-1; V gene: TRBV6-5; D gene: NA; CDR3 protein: CASSYSQITTYNEQFF; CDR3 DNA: TGTGCCAGCAGTTACTCACAGATTACCACCTACAATGAGCAGTTCTTC
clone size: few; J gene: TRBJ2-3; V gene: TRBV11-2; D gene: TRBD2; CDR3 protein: CASSKGGSSGRTDTQYF; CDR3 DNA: TGTGCCAGCAGCAAAGGGGGGTCTAGCGGGAGGACAGATACGCAGTATTTT
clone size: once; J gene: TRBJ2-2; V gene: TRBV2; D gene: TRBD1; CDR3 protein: CASSVTGDAGELFF; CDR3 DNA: TGTGCCAGCAGTGTAACAGGGGATGCCGGGGAGCTGTTTTTT
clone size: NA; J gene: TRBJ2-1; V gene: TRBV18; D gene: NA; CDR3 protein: CASFRGPGEEQFF; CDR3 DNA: TGTGCCAGCTTTCGGGGGCCGGGAGAGGAGCAGTTCTTC
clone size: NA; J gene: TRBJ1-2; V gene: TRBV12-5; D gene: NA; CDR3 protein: CASGFAVGQLNYGYTF; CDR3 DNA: TGTGCTAGTGGTTTTGCGGTAGGGCAGCTCAACTATGGCTACACCTTC
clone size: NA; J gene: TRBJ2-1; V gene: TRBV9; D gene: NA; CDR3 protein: CATWNRTFYNEQFF; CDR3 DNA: TGTGCCACCTGGAACCGAACATTCTACAATGAGCAGTTCTTC
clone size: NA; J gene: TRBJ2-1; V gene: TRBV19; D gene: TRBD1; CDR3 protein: CASSIAQGMGEQFF; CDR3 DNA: TGTGCCAGTAGTATAGCACAGGGGATGGGAGAGCAGTTCTTC
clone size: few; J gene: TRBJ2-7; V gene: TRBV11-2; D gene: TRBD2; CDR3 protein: CACRGTSYEQYF; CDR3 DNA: TGTGCCTGCCGCGGGACTAGCTACGAGCAGTACTTC
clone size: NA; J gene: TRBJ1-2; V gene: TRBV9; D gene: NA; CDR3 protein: CASSVDGSRNYGYTF; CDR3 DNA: TGTGCCAGCAGCGTAGATGGGAGCCGGAACTATGGCTACACCTTC
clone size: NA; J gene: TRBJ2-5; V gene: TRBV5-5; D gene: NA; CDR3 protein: CASSSYSQETQYF; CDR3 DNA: TGTGCCAGCAGCTCTTACTCGCAAGAGACCCAGTACTTC
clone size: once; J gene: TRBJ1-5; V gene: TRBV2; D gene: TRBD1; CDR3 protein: CASSAGQGRQPQHF; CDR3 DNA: TGTGCCAGCAGTGCTGGACAGGGAAGGCAGCCCCAGCATTTT
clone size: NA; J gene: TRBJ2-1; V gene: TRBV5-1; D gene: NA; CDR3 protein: CASSLALGGYNEQFF; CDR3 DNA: TGCGCCAGCAGCTTGGCCCTAGGGGGTTACAATGAGCAGTTCTTC
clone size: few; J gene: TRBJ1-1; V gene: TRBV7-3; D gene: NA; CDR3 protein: CASSPGPRNTEAFF; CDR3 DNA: TGTGCCAGCAGCCCGGGACCGAGGAACACTGAAGCTTTCTTT
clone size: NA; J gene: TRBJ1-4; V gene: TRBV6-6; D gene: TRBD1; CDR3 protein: CASSPDRGREKLFF; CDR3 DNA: TGTGCCAGCAGCCCTGACAGGGGGCGCGAAAAACTGTTTTTT
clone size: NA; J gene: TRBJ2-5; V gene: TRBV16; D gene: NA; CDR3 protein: CASSQGGRTEIFETQYF; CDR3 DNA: TGTGCCAGCAGCCAAGGTGGGAGGACAGAAATCTTTGAGACCCAGTACTTC
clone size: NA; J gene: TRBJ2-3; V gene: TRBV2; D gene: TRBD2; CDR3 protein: CASRRYSGRGDTQYF; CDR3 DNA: TGTGCCAGCAGACGATATAGCGGGAGGGGCGATACGCAGTATTTT
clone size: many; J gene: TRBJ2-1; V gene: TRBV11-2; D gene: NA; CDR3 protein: CASSPARYEQFF; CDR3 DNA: TGTGCCAGCAGCCCGGCACGTTATGAGCAGTTCTTC